A single sample is the source of the 5 T cell receptor beta chains below, sequenced in a study of cytomegalovirus exposure and HLA in healthy donors. It was with 60 Vbeta and 13 Jbeta primers that the PCR ran. Sequenced by immunoSEQ multiplex PCR; TCRdb stores in-frame clones only, minus some. This sample has 65,000 to 85,000 clones, with about four fifths found just once. Sequencing was done on a sample of PBMCs. These receptors all stem from a male donor in good health and CMV-seropositive.

The CDR3 DNA reads TGTGCCAGCAGTTTAGTGGGGGGCCAAGAGACCCAGTACTTC. Amino acids: CASSLVGGQETQYF. The chain uses TRBV27 and TRBJ2-5, with D possibly being TRBD2 (6 bases). V was shortened by 2 bases and J by 1 base, with 8 bases between the two germline ends. The germline V gene encodes CDR1 MNHEY and CDR2 SMNVEV (reference sequence). CDR3 length: 14 amino acids.

V is TRBV18 and J is TRBJ1-4; D not resolved. This CDR3 is built from 17 residues. Looked up from germline, CDR1 is KGHSH and CDR2 is LQKENI. With 3 bases removed from V and 11 bases from J, the gap between germline ends came to 25 bases. CDR3 nucleotide sequence: TGTGCCAGCTCACCCCCGACGAACTTAGGACTTGCCCGCAAACTGTTTTTT. Amino acid sequence: CASSPPTNLGLARKLFF.

J is TRBJ2-7 and V is TRBV30; 9 bases match TRBD2. The CDR3 consists of 15 residues. Germline V gives CDR1 GTSNPN, CDR2 SVGIG (reference sequence). The trim removed 0 bases at V and 5 bases at J, leaving 8 bases unmatched. The CDR3 sequence is CAWSVSSGSLDEQYF. The CDR3 coding sequence is TGTGCCTGGAGTGTAAGTAGCGGGAGTTTAGACGAGCAGTACTTC. Full variable domain (outside the CDR3, taken from reference TRBV30 and TRBJ2-7): SQTIHQWPATLVQPVGSPLSLECTVEGTSNPNLYWYRQAAGRGLQLLFYSVGIGQISSEVPQNLSASRPQDRQFILSSKKLLLSDSGFYLCAWSVSSGSLDEQYFGPGTRLTVT.

The J gene is TRBJ1-4, the V gene TRBV18, with D possibly TRBD1 on 6 matching bases. The CDR3 has 14 residues. V lost 2 bases and J 7 bases, leaving 11 bases between the germline ends. Germline lookup yields CDR1 KGHSH and CDR2 LQKENI. The chain's CDR3 is CASSPSGAFEKLFF. The CDR3 nucleotides are TGTGCCAGCTCACCATCAGGGGCCTTTGAAAAACTGTTTTTT.

J is TRBJ2-1 and V is TRBV25-1, with 10 bases identical to TRBD1. The CDR3 runs 14 residues. Germline CDR1 and CDR2: MGHDK and SYGVNS. The V and J ends lost 4 bases and 3 bases, in that order; junction bases with no gene match: 0. This CDR3 reads CASSGTGGYNEQFF. In DNA form, the CDR3 reads TGTGCCAGCAGTGGGACAGGGGGCTACAATGAGCAGTTCTTC.